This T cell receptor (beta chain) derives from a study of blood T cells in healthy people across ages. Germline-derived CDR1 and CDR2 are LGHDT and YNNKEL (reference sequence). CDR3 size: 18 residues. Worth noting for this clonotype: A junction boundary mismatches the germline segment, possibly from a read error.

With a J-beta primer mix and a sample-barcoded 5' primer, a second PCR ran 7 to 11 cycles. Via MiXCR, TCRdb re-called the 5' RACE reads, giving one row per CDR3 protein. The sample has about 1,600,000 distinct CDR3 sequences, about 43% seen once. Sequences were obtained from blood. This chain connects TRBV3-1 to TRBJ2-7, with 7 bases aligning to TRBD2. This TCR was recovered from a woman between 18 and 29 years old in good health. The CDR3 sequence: CASSRTASSGMSSYERYF. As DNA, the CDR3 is TGTGCCAGCAGCCGTACGGCTTCGAGCGGGATGAGCTCCTACGAGCGGTACTTC.